This entry lists 16 T cell receptor beta chains sequenced from one sample in a study of blood T cell repertoires in COVID-19. The data were produced by immunoSEQ multiplex PCR, yet TCRdb's version contains in-frame clones alone and is incomplete. The data show approximately 360,000 clones, with around 87% seen just once and 6.5% held by the top ten. Sequencing was carried out using peripheral blood. All receptors come from a man aged 18 to 29 with active or convalescent COVID-19.

The chain joins TRBV6-5 to TRBJ1-1; possible D gene TRBD1, 5 bases. Per germline, CDR1 MNHEY and CDR2 SVGAGI. The CDR3 consists of 13 residues. Trimming left V 7 bases short and J 3 bases short, with 12 bases between. CDR3 loop: CASTRERYTEAFF. Here the CDR3 DNA reads TGTGCCAGCACCAGGGAAAGATACACTGAAGCTTTCTTT.

The chain uses TRBV7-9 and TRBJ1-2; D may be TRBD1 (5 bases). Trimming cost V 6 bases and J 10 bases, with 15 bases left between them. From germline, CDR1 is SEHNR and CDR2 FQNEAQ (reference sequence). CDR3 length: 12 residues. The CDR3 loop reads CASSWVGADYTF. CDR3 DNA: TGTGCCAGCAGTTGGGTTGGGGCGGACTACACCTTC.

The chain recombines TRBV7-2 with TRBJ2-7; 11 bases fit TRBD1. This CDR3 is built from 15 residues. Germline V gene sequence: CDR1 SGHTA, CDR2 FQGNSA. J was trimmed by 3 bases and V by 3 bases; bases with no gene match: 4. This CDR3 reads CASSLGQGGNYEQYF. The CDR3 nucleotides read TGTGCCAGCAGCTTGGGACAGGGGGGAAACTACGAGCAGTACTTC.

This chain joins TRBV12-2 and TRBJ2-7; TRBD1 reflects the table's D call only, with no check against the DNA. TRBV12-2 is a documented pseudogene. CDR3 length equals 16 residues. CDR3 DNA: TGTGCAAGTCGCTTAGGTGGACAGGGGTGCCGATACGAGCAGTACTTC. It translates to CASRLGGQGCRYEQYF.

V gene TRBV7-6 combines with J gene TRBJ1-1, with a tentative D call TRBD1 (6 bases). V shed 5 bases and J shed 1 base, with 8 bases lying between them. Germline CDR1 SGHVS, CDR2 FNYEAQ. The CDR3 covers 13 residues. DNA of the CDR3: TGTGCCAGCAGCAAACAGGGGAACACTGAAGCTTTCTTT. Translation gives CASSKQGNTEAFF. Together with reference TRBV7-6 and TRBJ1-1, the CDR3 gives the full variable domain: GAGVSQSPRYKVTKRGQDVALRCDPISGHVSLYWYRQALGQGPEFLTYFNYEAQQDKSGLPNDRFSAERPEGSISTLTIQRTEQRDSAMYRCASSKQGNTEAFFGQGTRLTVV.

This chain links TRBV2 with TRBJ2-7; no firm D call. The V end was cut by 7 bases, the J end by 0 bases, with 16 bases between. Germline V gives CDR1 SNHLY, CDR2 FYNNEI. The CDR3 runs to 15 residues. CDR3 sequence (DNA): TGTGCCAGCAACATAGACTCATCTAGCTCCTACGAGCAGTACTTC. Encoded protein: CASNIDSSSSYEQYF.

The chain joins TRBV7-2 to TRBJ2-4; 8 positions agree with TRBD2. With V trimmed by 5 bases and J by 3 bases, 6 bases remained unmatched. Germline lookup yields CDR1 SGHTA and CDR2 FQGNSA. This CDR3 has 15 amino acids. CDR3 nucleotide sequence: TGTGCCAGCAGCCCGGGGGGGACTGGCAAAAACATTCAGTACTTC. It encodes CASSPGGTGKNIQYF.

V is TRBV5-1 and J is TRBJ2-7; 9 bases line up with TRBD1. V was pared by 3 bases and J by 1 base, with 8 bases of the junction left unmatched. The CDR3 spans 16 residues. CDR1 and CDR2 (germline): SGHRS, YFSETQ. CDR3 sequence (DNA): TGCGCCAGCAGCTCAACTTCCGGGACAGGGTCCTACGAGCAGTACTTC. Its translation: CASSSTSGTGSYEQYF.

This chain links TRBV29-1 with TRBJ1-1, with D possibly TRBD1 on 5 matching bases. Germline lookup yields CDR1 SQVTM and CDR2 ANQGSEA. V lost 6 bases, J lost 1 base, and 12 bases lay in between. The CDR3 length is 13 residues. As DNA, the CDR3 is TGCAGCGTGACCCGACAGACGAACACTGAAGCTTTCTTT. Amino acid sequence: CSVTRQTNTEAFF.

Comments on this clone: Other DNA sequences of this sample code for an identical CDR3. This chain links TRBV7-9 with TRBJ1-2; no firm D call. Trimming shortened V by 0 bases and J by 5 bases, and 4 bases separated the two germline ends. CDR3 length: 12 amino acids. Germline V gene lookup returns CDR1 SEHNR and CDR2 FQNEAQ (reference sequence). CDR3 region: CASSLASYGYTF. The CDR3 region has the DNA TGTGCCAGCAGCTTAGCGTCTTATGGCTACACCTTC.

This clone has only a few counts. The genes are TRBV6-5 and TRBJ1-6; D not certain. V was shortened by 6 bases and J by 9 bases, with 12 bases between the two germline ends. The CDR3 runs to 13 residues. From germline, CDR1 is MNHEY and CDR2 SVGAGI. CDR3 in amino acids: CASRRTMGSPLHF. Here the CDR3 DNA reads TGTGCCAGCAGGCGGACTATGGGTTCACCCCTCCACTTT.

This chain's CDR3 is CASSGTGTDTQYF. DNA for the CDR3: TGTGCCAGCAGTGGGACAGGGACTGATACGCAGTATTTT. The chain carries TRBV6-4 and TRBJ2-3, with 8 nucleotides matching TRBD1. Germline V CDR1 and CDR2: MRHNA, SNTAGT. The CDR3 spans 13 residues. Trimming removed 4 bases from V and 6 bases from J; junction bases left unmatched: 3.

This chain links TRBV28 with TRBJ1-5; 10 bases agree with TRBD1. V lost 2 bases and J lost 4; bases outside the gene matches: 8. This CDR3 has 17 residues. The germline V gene encodes CDR1 MDHEN and CDR2 SYDVKM. The CDR3 loop reads CASSLVVRTGGNQPQHF. As DNA, the CDR3 is TGTGCCAGCAGTTTAGTTGTACGGACAGGGGGAAATCAGCCCCAGCATTTT.

The V call is TRBV7-2, the J call TRBJ2-7; no reliable D call. Trimming shortened V by 3 bases and J by 6 bases, and 12 bases separated the two germline ends. The CDR3 runs 13 residues. From germline, CDR1 is SGHTA and CDR2 FQGNSA. CDR3 amino acids: CASSFRLTGEQYF. Written as DNA, the CDR3 is TGTGCCAGCAGCTTCAGGCTCACCGGCGAGCAGTACTTC.

CDR3 sequence reads: CASSLGQGLSYEQYF. The CDR3 DNA reads as TGTGCCAGCAGCTTAGGACAGGGGTTATCCTACGAGCAGTACTTC. The chain combines TRBV11-2 with TRBJ2-7; TRBD1 aligns across 8 bases. CDR1 and CDR2 (germline): SGHAT, FQNNGV. The CDR3 has 15 amino acids. V lost 1 base, J lost 1 base, and 3 bases stayed unmatched.

CDR3 in amino acids: CASSEGLSGGYTF. In DNA form, the CDR3 reads TGTGCCAGCAGTGAAGGCCTGTCGGGAGGCTACACCTTC. V and J are TRBV2 and TRBJ1-2, with D hard to call. Trimming stripped 1 base from V and 8 bases from J, with 11 bases between. Germline assignment: CDR1 SNHLY and CDR2 FYNNEI. This CDR3 is 13 amino acids long.